Listed below are T cell receptor beta chains from one sample, sequenced in a study of graft-versus-host responses after intestinal transplantation. Assay: immunoSEQ multiplex PCR; the TCRdb copy retains only in-frame clones and omits some. The sample lists approximately 18,000 clones, approximately 89% occurring once. Material: PBMCs, obtained just over 230 days after intestinal transplant. The receptors shown here come from a human patient who received an intestinal transplant, so some T cells may come from the graft donor. CDR3s include the opening cysteine and the closing phenylalanine or tryptophan. A D gene is named only where the DNA matches it firmly. Rows may omit the clone size; those that give it use once, few, many or a size class.

CDR3aa	CDR3nt	abundance	len	v_gene	j_gene	d_gene
CATREGTALNTEAFF	TGTGCCACCCGGGAGGGGACAGCTCTGAACACTGAAGCTTTCTTT	.	15	TRBV6-1	TRBJ1-1	TRBD1
CATSRRGDRTDTQYF	TGTGCCACCAGCAGGAGGGGGGACAGGACAGATACGCAGTATTTT	.	15	TRBV15	TRBJ2-3	TRBD1
CASNAGTRQYEQYF	TGTGCCAGCAATGCCGGGACAAGACAGTACGAGCAGTACTTC	.	14	TRBV6-1	TRBJ2-7	.
CASSPWTGLNTEASF	TGTGCCAGCAGCCCTTGGACAGGCCTGAACACTGAAGCTTCCTTT	.	15	TRBV7-2	TRBJ1-1	TRBD1
CASSQDWGRLNTEAFF	TGCGCCAGCAGCCAAGATTGGGGCAGATTGAACACTGAAGCTTTCTTT	.	16	TRBV4-1	TRBJ1-1	.
CASSLDSSGYNEQFF	TGTGCCAGCAGCCTCGATAGTAGCGGGTACAATGAGCAGTTCTTC	.	15	TRBV7-9	TRBJ2-1	TRBD2
CASSPGLAGVGAKNIQYF	TGCGCCAGCAGTCCCGGACTAGCGGGGGTGGGGGCCAAAAACATTCAGTACTTC	.	18	TRBV5-1	TRBJ2-4	TRBD2
CASQGPGYEQYF	TGTGCCAGCCAGGGACCAGGCTACGAGCAGTACTTC	.	12	TRBV25-1	TRBJ2-7	.
CASSYSYSNQPQHF	TGTGCCAGCAGTTACTCGTATAGCAATCAGCCCCAGCATTTT	.	14	TRBV6-5	TRBJ1-5	.
CASSPQGPMNTEAFF	TGTGCCAGCTCACCCCAGGGACCAATGAACACTGAAGCTTTCTTT	.	15	TRBV18	TRBJ1-1	.
CASRPGKRNQPQHF	TGTGCCAGCAGGCCAGGGAAGCGCAATCAGCCCCAGCATTTT	.	14	TRBV27	TRBJ1-5	.
CASSWGAGELFF	TGTGCCAGCAGCTGGGGCGCCGGGGAGCTGTTTTTT	.	12	TRBV5-8	TRBJ2-2	.
CASALAVLAGNTGELFF	TGTGCTAGTGCCCTTGCTGTTCTCGCGGGGAACACCGGGGAGCTGTTTTTT	.	17	TRBV12-5	TRBJ2-2	.
CASSLGLAGGLLSSYNEQFF	TGCGCCAGCAGCTTGGGTCTAGCGGGGGGTTTATTGAGCTCCTACAATGAGCAGTTCTTC	.	20	TRBV5-1	TRBJ2-1	TRBD2
CASSERVTGGYEQYF	TGTGCCAGCAGTGAAAGGGTGACAGGGGGCTACGAGCAGTACTTC	.	15	TRBV6-1	TRBJ2-7	TRBD1
CASSSPAGGAMGNQPQHF	TGCGCCAGCAGCTCCCCCGCAGGGGGGGCCATGGGCAATCAGCCCCAGCATTTT	.	18	TRBV5-1	TRBJ1-5	TRBD1
CASSRRGSLNGYTF	TGTGCCAGCAGTAGACGAGGGTCCCTGAATGGCTACACCTTC	few	14	TRBV6-1	TRBJ1-2	.
CASSPFPQAADTQYF	TGTGCCAGCTCACCTTTTCCCCAGGCCGCAGATACGCAGTATTTT	.	15	TRBV18	TRBJ2-3	.
CASRSGTGIYEQYF	TGTGCCAGTAGGAGCGGGACAGGGATCTACGAGCAGTACTTC	.	14	TRBV19	TRBJ2-7	TRBD1
CASSVKPGQGHNTEAFF	TGTGCCAGCAGCGTGAAGCCGGGACAGGGTCATAACACTGAAGCTTTCTTT	once	17	TRBV9	TRBJ1-1	TRBD1
CASSLGPDGEQFF	TGTGCCAGCAGCTTAGGGCCGGATGGGGAGCAGTTCTTC	.	13	TRBV7-2	TRBJ2-1	.
CASSPAGSYEQYF	TGTGCCAGCAGCCCAGCGGGGTCCTACGAGCAGTACTTC	.	13	TRBV5-4	TRBJ2-7	TRBD2
CAWSVRVSGRGGNSPLHF	TGTGCCTGGAGTGTACGAGTTTCGGGCAGGGGTGGTAATTCACCCCTCCACTTT	.	18	TRBV30	TRBJ1-6	.
CASSVEGNRADTQYF	TGTGCCAGCAGCGTAGAAGGGAATCGGGCAGATACGCAGTATTTT	.	15	TRBV9	TRBJ2-3	.
CASSSDGRLAGKAYNEQFF	TGTGCCAGCAGCTCCGATGGGAGACTAGCGGGGAAAGCCTACAATGAGCAGTTCTTC	.	19	TRBV7-8	TRBJ2-1	TRBD2
CASSEVGSDTQYF	TGTGCCAGCAGTGAAGTGGGGTCAGATACGCAGTATTTT	.	13	TRBV6-1	TRBJ2-3	.
CASSYQGASTEAFF	TGTGCCAGCAGTTACCAAGGGGCAAGCACTGAAGCTTTCTTT	.	14	TRBV6-6	TRBJ1-1	.
CASSSQRLGYGYTF	TGTGCCAGCAGCTCACAGCGCCTTGGGTATGGCTACACCTTC	.	14	TRBV7-8	TRBJ1-2	.
CASSLADSMGEKLFF	TGCGCCAGCAGCTTGGCGGACAGCATGGGGGAAAAACTGTTTTTT	.	15	TRBV5-1	TRBJ1-4	.
CSVERWGGTGELFF	TGCAGCGTTGAAAGGTGGGGGGGCACCGGGGAGCTGTTTTTT	.	14	TRBV29-1	TRBJ2-2	TRBD2
CASSFSGGEADTQYF	TGTGCCAGCAGCTTTAGCGGGGGGGAAGCAGATACGCAGTATTTT	.	15	TRBV9	TRBJ2-3	TRBD2
CAWGTGGGGYEQYF	TGTGCCTGGGGGACAGGGGGCGGGGGCTACGAGCAGTACTTC	once	14	TRBV30	TRBJ2-7	TRBD1
CAWRSGPGELFF	TGTGCCTGGAGGTCGGGGCCCGGGGAGCTGTTTTTT	.	12	TRBV30	TRBJ2-2	.
CASSISGLGYTF	TGTGCCAGTAGTATTTCAGGGTTGGGCTACACCTTC	.	12	TRBV19	TRBJ1-2	.
CASSKDRTDTQYF	TGTGCCAGCAGCAAGGACCGAACAGATACGCAGTATTTT	.	13	TRBV7-9	TRBJ2-3	.
CASRTGSNQPQHF	TGCGCCAGCAGGACAGGGAGCAATCAGCCCCAGCATTTT	.	13	TRBV10-2	TRBJ1-5	TRBD1
CASSLAPDRNNEQFF	TGTGCCAGCAGCTTAGCGCCGGACAGAAACAATGAGCAGTTCTTC	.	15	TRBV7-6	TRBJ2-1	.
CASSLGKVGPTEAFF	TGTGCCAGCAGCTTAGGGAAGGTGGGTCCAACTGAAGCTTTCTTT	.	15	TRBV11-3	TRBJ1-1	.
CASGNHLDRNQPQHF	TGTGCTAGTGGTAACCATCTCGACAGAAATCAGCCCCAGCATTTT	.	15	TRBV12-5	TRBJ1-5	.
CASSRRTDLSGNTIYF	TGTGCCAGTAGTAGAAGGACAGATCTCTCTGGAAACACCATATATTTT	few	16	TRBV19	TRBJ1-3	.
CASSDPRGHTGELFF	TGTGCCAGCAGTGACCCCAGGGGGCATACCGGGGAGCTGTTTTTT	once	15	TRBV2	TRBJ2-2	TRBD1
CASSTLTGASYNSPLHF	TGCGCCAGCAGCACCCTGACAGGGGCGTCGTATAATTCACCCCTCCACTTT	.	17	TRBV10-2	TRBJ1-6	TRBD1
CASSQVGNTIYF	TGTGCCAGCAGCCAAGTGGGAAACACCATATATTTT	.	12	TRBV14	TRBJ1-3	.
CASSWMGAYNEQFF	TGCGCCAGCAGCTGGATGGGGGCCTACAATGAGCAGTTCTTC	.	14	TRBV5-1	TRBJ2-1	.
CASSRYNEQFF	TGTGCCAGCAGTAGATACAATGAGCAGTTCTTC	.	11	TRBV6-1	TRBJ2-1	.
CASSIAGGGANVLTF	TGTGCCAGTAGTATAGCAGGTGGTGGGGCCAACGTCCTGACTTTC	once	15	TRBV19	TRBJ2-6	.
CASSHFGQHNNSPLHF	TGTGCCAGCAGCCACTTTGGACAGCACAATAATTCACCCCTCCACTTT	.	16	TRBV27	TRBJ1-6	.
CASSLSVGGGYTF	TGTGCCAGCAGCCTTAGCGTTGGGGGTGGCTACACCTTC	.	13	TRBV11-3	TRBJ1-2	.
CAISEIGGPDEQYF	TGTGCCATCAGTGAGATCGGGGGACCCGACGAGCAGTACTTC	.	14	TRBV10-3	TRBJ2-7	.
CASSVGQAGEQFF	TGCGCCAGCAGCGTCGGACAGGCTGGTGAGCAGTTCTTC	.	13	TRBV5-1	TRBJ2-1	TRBD1
CASSLDQGGNEQFF	TGTGCCAGCAGCTTGGATCAGGGCGGAAATGAGCAGTTCTTC	.	14	TRBV5-4	TRBJ2-1	.
CASSQEHYTEAFF	TGTGCCAGCAGCCAAGAGCACTACACTGAAGCTTTCTTT	.	13	TRBV4-2	TRBJ1-1	.
CASRTTGRDRSFSNQPQHF	TGTGCAAGTCGCACAACAGGACGTGACCGCTCCTTTAGCAATCAGCCCCAGCATTTT	.	19	TRBV12-2	TRBJ1-5	.
CASSLAGVSYNEQFF	TGTGCCAGCAGCTTAGCAGGGGTATCCTACAATGAGCAGTTCTTC	.	15	TRBV7-8	TRBJ2-1	.
CATSSYDRPNEQYF	TGTGCCACCAGCTCTTATGACAGGCCCAACGAGCAGTACTTC	once	14	TRBV15	TRBJ2-7	.
CASSDGGYTGELFF	TGCGCCAGCAGCGACGGGGGATACACCGGGGAGCTGTTTTTT	.	14	TRBV10-1	TRBJ2-2	.
CASSCGQGNRLFTEAFF	TGTGCCAGCAGCTGTGGACAGGGTAATCGGTTGTTCACTGAAGCTTTCTTT	.	17	TRBV5-8	TRBJ1-1	TRBD1